This TCR beta chain is from a study of cytomegalovirus exposure and HLA in healthy donors. The CDR3 is 16 residues long. Vbeta (60) and Jbeta (13) primers were used in the PCR. The protocol was immunoSEQ multiplex PCR, while the TCRdb copy is restricted to in-frame clones and leaves out a portion. The data show tens of thousands of clones, roughly two thirds seen once. Sequenced: PBMCs. The TCR sequence derives from a woman aged 50 to 60 in good health and CMV-seropositive. The genes are TRBV7-5 and TRBJ2-4; TRBD2 is taken as the D call from the table, unchecked against the DNA. TRBV7-5 is annotated as a pseudogene. In DNA, the CDR3 is TGTGTCAGAAGCTCGCGGGCGGTTATAGCCAAAAACATTCAGTACTTC. Residues: CVRSSRAVIAKNIQYF.